One T cell receptor beta chain is described in this entry. The antigen remains unidentified. This sample was included in a study of CD8+ T cells in alopecia areata. Reverse transcription of extracted RNA yielded cDNA, which provided the sequencing template. Libraries were prepared by immunoSEQ multiplex PCR; TCRdb keeps only in-frame clonotypes and omits some of them. The sample consists of approximately 3,600 clones, over 55% of them appearing once. Study-level findings and limits: Besides other cells, scalp samples also yield sequences of resident alphabeta T cells from normal skin.

CDR3 length equals 14 residues. The V end lost 8 bases, the J end lost 2 bases, and 15 bases lay between the germline ends. Germline V gene data show CDR1 as LNHDA and CDR2 as SQIVND (reference sequence). Specimen: skin. This sequence originates from a human donor in good health. The chain links TRBV19 to TRBJ1-2; D not resolved. This chain's CDR3 is CASRKDEDNYGYTF. The CDR3 DNA reads TGTGCCAGTCGCAAAGACGAGGACAACTATGGCTACACCTTC.